This T cell receptor (beta chain) was identified in a study of T cells after yellow fever vaccination. A process of 5'RACE template switching, which added a universal primer site and UMIs, was used to make TCR cDNA. In TCRdb, the 5' RACE reads were re-called with MiXCR into one record per CDR3 protein. This sample carries a few hundred thousand distinct CDR3 sequences, 15% to 20% of them seen once, and the ten largest clones take approximately 15%. About this clonotype itself: What it binds is not known.

Findings and limits, study-wide: Abundant clonotypes (contaminants from the bulk population) could be present in FACS-sorted repertoires. In post-booster samples, most primary-vaccination clones reappeared (about 95% CD4, roughly 88% CD8). Though it reached lower strength, the secondary response hit its peak faster, day 5 versus 15.

The sequencing used PBMCs, collected 15 days after the yellow fever booster vaccination. This TCR derives from a man aged 25 to 40 who received the YFV17D yellow fever vaccine.

CDR3 loop: CASTGLAGPTGELFF. The CDR3 DNA follows: TGTGCCAGTACGGGACTGGCGGGACCCACCGGGGAGCTGTTTTTT. This chain joins TRBV27 and TRBJ2-2; tentative D call: TRBD2 (6 bases). The CDR3 consists of 15 residues. Trimming took off 9 bases at V and 4 bases at J, with 18 bases between the two ends. Per germline, CDR1 MNHEY and CDR2 SMNVEV (reference sequence).